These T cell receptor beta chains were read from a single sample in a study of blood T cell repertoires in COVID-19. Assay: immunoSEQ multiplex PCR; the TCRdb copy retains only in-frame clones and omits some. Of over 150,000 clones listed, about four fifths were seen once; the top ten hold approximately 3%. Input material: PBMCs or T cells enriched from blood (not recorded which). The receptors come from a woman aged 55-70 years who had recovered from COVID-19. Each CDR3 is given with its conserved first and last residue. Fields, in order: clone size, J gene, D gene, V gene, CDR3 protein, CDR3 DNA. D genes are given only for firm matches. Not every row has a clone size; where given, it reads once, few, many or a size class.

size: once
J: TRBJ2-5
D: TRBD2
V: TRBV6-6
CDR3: CASTSGVRETQYF
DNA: TGTGCCAGCACTAGCGGGGTCCGGGAGACCCAGTACTTC

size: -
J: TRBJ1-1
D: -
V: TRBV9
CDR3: CASSVPGVGQAVLRRKAFF
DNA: TGTGCCAGCAGCGTACCCGGGGTCGGGCAGGCAGTACTACGGCGAAAGGCTTTCTTT

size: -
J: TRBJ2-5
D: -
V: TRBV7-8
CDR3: CASSLAPLSGTETQYF
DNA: TGTGCCAGCAGCTTAGCGCCACTAAGCGGAACAGAGACCCAGTACTTC

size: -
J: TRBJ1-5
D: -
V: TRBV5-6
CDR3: CASSLSQGYDQPQHF
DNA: TGTGCCAGCAGCCTTAGTCAGGGGTACGATCAGCCCCAGCATTTT

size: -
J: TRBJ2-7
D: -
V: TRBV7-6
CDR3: CASSLVSGDTYEQYF
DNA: TGTGCCAGCAGCTTAGTGTCGGGAGACACCTACGAGCAGTACTTC

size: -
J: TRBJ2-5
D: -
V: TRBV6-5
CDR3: CASSYRAGRGETQYF
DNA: TGTGCCAGCAGTTATCGGGCGGGGCGTGGGGAGACCCAGTACTTC

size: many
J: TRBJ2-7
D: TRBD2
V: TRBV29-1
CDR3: CSVGQLAGGPGEQYF
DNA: TGCAGCGTAGGACAGCTAGCGGGGGGGCCTGGTGAGCAGTACTTC

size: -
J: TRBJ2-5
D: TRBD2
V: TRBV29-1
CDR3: CSVDRDYSEETQYF
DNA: TGCAGCGTTGACCGGGACTATTCAGAAGAGACCCAGTACTTC

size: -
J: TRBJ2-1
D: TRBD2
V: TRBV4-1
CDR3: CASSRATSGGNNEQFF
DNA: TGCGCCAGCAGCCGCGCTACTAGCGGGGGGAACAATGAGCAGTTCTTC

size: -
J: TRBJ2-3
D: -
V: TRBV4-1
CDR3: CASSQEVWRGTDTQYF
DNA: TGCGCCAGCAGCCAAGAGGTTTGGCGGGGCACAGATACGCAGTATTTT

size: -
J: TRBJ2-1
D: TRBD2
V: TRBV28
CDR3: CASSLGAGVTYNEQFF
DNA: TGTGCCAGCAGTTTGGGAGCGGGGGTAACCTACAATGAGCAGTTCTTC

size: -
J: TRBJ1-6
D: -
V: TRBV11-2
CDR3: CASSSFSPGQPKYNSPLHF
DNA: TGTGCCAGCAGCTCCTTTTCCCCCGGACAGCCGAAATATAATTCACCCCTCCACTTT

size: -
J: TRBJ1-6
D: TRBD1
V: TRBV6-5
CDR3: CASRATGGSHSPLHF
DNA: TGTGCCAGCAGAGCAACAGGGGGCTCTCATTCACCCCTCCACTTT

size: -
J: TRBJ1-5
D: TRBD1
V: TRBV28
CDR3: CASSLGQGFYNQPQHF
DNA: TGTGCCAGCAGTTTAGGACAGGGGTTTTACAATCAGCCCCAGCATTTT

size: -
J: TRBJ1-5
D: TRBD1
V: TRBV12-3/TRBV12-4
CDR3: CASSLYRGQPQHF
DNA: TGTGCCAGCAGTTTGTACAGGGGACAGCCCCAGCATTTT

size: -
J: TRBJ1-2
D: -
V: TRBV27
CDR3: CASSLGGFGYTF
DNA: TGTGCCAGCAGTTTGGGGGGGTTTGGCTACACCTTC

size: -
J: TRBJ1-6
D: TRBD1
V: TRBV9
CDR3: CASSEIRDRGSPLHF
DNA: TGTGCCAGCAGCGAGATCCGGGACAGGGGTTCACCCCTCCACTTT

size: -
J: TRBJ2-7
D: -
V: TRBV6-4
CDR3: CASGPGVTYEQYF
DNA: TGTGCCAGCGGGCCGGGGGTAACCTACGAGCAGTACTTC

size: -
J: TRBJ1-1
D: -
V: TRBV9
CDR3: CASSVDQWRDSLNTEAFF
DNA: TGTGCCAGCAGCGTAGACCAGTGGAGGGATAGCTTGAACACTGAAGCTTTCTTT

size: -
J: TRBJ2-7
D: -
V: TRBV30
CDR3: CAWTIGPGWEQYF
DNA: TGTGCCTGGACCATTGGCCCAGGGTGGGAGCAGTACTTC

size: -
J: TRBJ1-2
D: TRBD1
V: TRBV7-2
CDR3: CASSQDRGVTNYGYTF
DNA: TGTGCCAGCAGCCAAGACAGGGGCGTAACTAACTATGGCTACACCTTC

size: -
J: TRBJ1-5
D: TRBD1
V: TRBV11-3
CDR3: CASSQEGQGACQPQHF
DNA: TGTGCCAGCAGCCAAGAGGGACAGGGGGCTTGTCAGCCCCAGCATTTT

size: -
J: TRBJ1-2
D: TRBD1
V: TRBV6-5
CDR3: CASSWTGGNYGYTF
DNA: TGTGCCAGCAGTTGGACAGGGGGTAACTATGGCTACACCTTC

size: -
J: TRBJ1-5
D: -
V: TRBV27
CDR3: CASSLWRGSDQPQHF
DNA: TGTGCCAGCAGTTTATGGCGGGGGTCCGATCAGCCCCAGCATTTT

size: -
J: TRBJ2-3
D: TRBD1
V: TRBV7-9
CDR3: CASSLGQGPDTQYF
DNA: TGTGCCAGCAGCTTAGGACAGGGTCCAGATACGCAGTATTTT

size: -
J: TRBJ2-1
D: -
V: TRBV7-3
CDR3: CASSLVSDGYNEQFF
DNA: TGTGCCAGCAGCTTGGTTAGCGATGGCTACAATGAGCAGTTCTTC

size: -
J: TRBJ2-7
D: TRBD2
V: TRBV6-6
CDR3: CASSYPPSGGTYEQYF
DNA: TGTGCCAGCAGTTACCCCCCTAGCGGGGGGACCTACGAGCAGTACTTC

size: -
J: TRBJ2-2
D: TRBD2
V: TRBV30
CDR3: CAWSLSGAGELFF
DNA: TGTGCCTGGAGCTTAAGCGGGGCCGGGGAGCTGTTTTTT

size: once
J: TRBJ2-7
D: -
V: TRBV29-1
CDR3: CSVEAIGRVGYEQYF
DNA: TGCAGCGTTGAAGCGATCGGCAGGGTGGGTTACGAGCAGTACTTC

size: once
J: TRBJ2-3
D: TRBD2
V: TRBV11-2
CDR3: CASSKWGGTDTQYF
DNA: TGTGCCAGCAGTAAATGGGGGGGAACAGATACGCAGTATTTT

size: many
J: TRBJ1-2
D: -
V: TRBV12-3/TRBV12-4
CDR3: CASSFLGPYGYTF
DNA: TGTGCCAGCAGTTTCCTGGGGCCCTATGGCTACACCTTC

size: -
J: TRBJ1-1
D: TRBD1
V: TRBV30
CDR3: CAWGEDRDTEAFF
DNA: TGTGCCTGGGGCGAGGACAGGGACACTGAAGCTTTCTTT

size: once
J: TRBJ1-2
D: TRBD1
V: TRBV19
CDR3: CASRWTGGYGYTF
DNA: TGTGCCAGTAGATGGACAGGGGGCTATGGCTACACCTTC

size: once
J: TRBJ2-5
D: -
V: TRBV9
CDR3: CASSRLGTHQETQYF
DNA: TGTGCCAGCAGCCGGCTGGGGACACACCAAGAGACCCAGTACTTC

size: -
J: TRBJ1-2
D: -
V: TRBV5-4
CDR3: CASSSGVNYGYTF
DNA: TGTGCCAGCAGCTCCGGGGTGAACTATGGCTACACCTTC

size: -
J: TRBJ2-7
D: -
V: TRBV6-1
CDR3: CASSDGSALSYEQYF
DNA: TGTGCCAGCAGTGATGGCAGTGCCCTCTCCTACGAGCAGTACTTC

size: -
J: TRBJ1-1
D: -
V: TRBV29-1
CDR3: CSVDSGGNTEAFF
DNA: TGCAGCGTTGATTCCGGGGGGAACACTGAAGCTTTCTTT

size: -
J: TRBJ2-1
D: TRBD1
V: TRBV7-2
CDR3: CASSDRGAVYNEQFF
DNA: TGTGCCAGCAGCGACAGGGGAGCGGTATACAATGAGCAGTTCTTC